One sample yielded the 32 T cell receptor beta chains listed below, sequenced in a study of neurological immune-mediated disorders. Each CDR3 protein gets one entry after TCRdb re-called the 5' RACE reads with MiXCR. The table lists just over 30,000 distinct CDR3 sequences, approximately 5% of them singletons. The material sequenced was CD4+ T cells from blood. These receptors were taken from a woman in her 50s in good health.

This clonotype was recorded at least ten times. The CDR3 DNA reads as TGTGCCAGCAGCTTAGTCGGGCCGAACACTGAAGCTTTCTTT. Amino acid sequence: CASSLVGPNTEAFF. The V call is TRBV11-2, the J call TRBJ1-1; no clear D gene. The length of the CDR3 is 14 residues. Per germline, CDR1 SGHAT and CDR2 FQNNGV. Trimming shortened V by 1 base and J by 1 base, and 7 bases separated the two germline ends.

This clonotype was counted many times. The chain uses TRBV28 and TRBJ2-3; the D gene is possibly TRBD1 (6 bases). Germline values: CDR1 MDHEN, CDR2 SYDVKM. There are 15 residues in the CDR3. Trimming removed 6 bases at V and 7 bases at J, with 20 bases between. For the CDR3, the DNA is TGTGCCAGCAGATCCTCTTTGGGGGCTGGGAATACGCAGTATTTT. This encodes CASRSSLGAGNTQYF.

This clonotype was seen many times. CDR3 sequence (DNA): TGCAGCGTTGAAGATTTTGGACAGGGGGCGCATGGCTACACCTTC. This sequence encodes CSVEDFGQGAHGYTF. The V call is TRBV29-1, the J call TRBJ1-2, with 11 bases fitting TRBD1. CDR3 length equals 15 residues. Germline V gene sequence: CDR1 SQVTM, CDR2 ANQGSEA. V shed 0 bases and J 6 bases; nucleotides not matched to a gene: 6.

This clonotype was seen a few times. CDR3 amino acids: CASSQEIGVSYEQYF. In DNA form, the CDR3 reads TGTGCCAGCAGTCAAGAGATAGGAGTCTCCTACGAGCAGTACTTC. This chain uses TRBV6-2 or TRBV6-3 with TRBJ2-7; D not certain. Germline loops: CDR1 MNHEY, CDR2 SVGEGT. The CDR3 sequence is 15 residues long. V lost 5 bases and J lost 0, with 14 bases in between.

This clonotype showed up many times. The chain employs TRBV5-1 and TRBJ1-5; the match to TRBD1 covers 10 bases. J gave up 6 bases and V 4 bases, and 7 bases lay outside the gene matches. Germline V lookup: CDR1 SGHRS, CDR2 YFSETQ. CDR3 length: 15 residues. CDR3 in DNA: TGCGCCAGCAGCCCCGGGACAGGGGCGTTTCAGCCCCAGCATTTT. It yields the protein CASSPGTGAFQPQHF.

The rearrangement uses TRBV5-1 and TRBJ2-1, with a tentative D call TRBD2 (5 bases). Trimming took off 2 bases at V and 0 bases at J, with 9 bases between the two ends. CDR1 is SGHRS and CDR2 is YFSETQ in the germline V gene. The CDR3 length is 15 residues. The CDR3 DNA follows: TGCGCCAGCAGCTTAACCGGGAACTCCTACAATGAGCAGTTCTTC. It translates to CASSLTGNSYNEQFF.

Relative to its sample, this clonotype is medium-sized. CDR3 DNA sequence: TGTGCCAGCAGTCGGGACACTGAAGCTTTCTTT. Residues: CASSRDTEAFF. The chain combines TRBV3-1 with TRBJ1-1; D is unclear. Germline CDR1 reads LGHDT; CDR2 reads YNNKEL (reference sequence). V shed 6 bases and J shed 3 bases, with 5 bases lying between them. CDR3 length: 11 amino acids.

The table lists this clonotype with many counts. The chain employs TRBV7-2 and TRBJ2-1; D perhaps matches TRBD2 (6 bases). This CDR3 has 17 amino acids. Trimming left V 5 bases short and J 4 bases short, with 21 bases between. Germline CDR1 is SGHTA and CDR2 is FQGNSA. The CDR3 loop reads CASSKNRGTGPYNEQFF. CDR3 coding DNA: TGTGCCAGCAGCAAGAACCGCGGGACGGGGCCTTACAATGAGCAGTTCTTC.

The table lists this clonotype with many counts. This chain connects TRBV5-5 to TRBJ2-2, with D perhaps matching TRBD2 (6 bases). Per germline, CDR1 SGHKS and CDR2 YYEKEE (reference sequence). The CDR3 is 16 amino acids. Trimming pared 4 bases from V and 4 bases from J, leaving 17 bases between. The CDR3 loop is CASSTAGTGGTGELFF. The CDR3 nucleotides read TGTGCCAGCAGCACGGCCGGGACTGGAGGCACCGGGGAGCTGTTTTTT.

This clonotype was seen at least ten times. The V and J genes are TRBV4-2 and TRBJ2-7; D gene uncertain. Between the trimmed V and J ends, which lost 1 base and 3 bases, there was a span of 13 bases. This CDR3 has 15 amino acids. Germline CDR1 and CDR2: LGHNA and YNFKEQ. CDR3 in DNA: TGTGCCAGCAGCCAAGGATCCTCCGGCGGCTACGAGCAGTACTTC. Translation: CASSQGSSGGYEQYF.

This clonotype turned up a few times. The V and J genes are TRBV28 and TRBJ1-5; D gene ambiguous. The CDR3 loop spans 14 amino acids. CDR1 is MDHEN, CDR2 SYDVKM, per germline. The germline V and J ends were trimmed by 7 bases and 0 bases, with 10 bases remaining between them. The CDR3 here is CASIRPYSNQPQHF. The CDR3 DNA is TGTGCCAGCATCAGGCCGTATAGCAATCAGCCCCAGCATTTT.

This clonotype was picked up many times. The J gene is TRBJ1-5, the V gene TRBV11-2; no definite D call. Germline V gives CDR1 SGHAT, CDR2 FQNNGV. Trimming pared 6 bases from V and 4 bases from J, leaving 10 bases between. This CDR3 has 13 residues. The CDR3: CASRSQSNQPQHF. DNA of the CDR3: TGTGCCAGCAGGTCACAGTCGAATCAGCCCCAGCATTTT.

This clonotype was picked up many times. The genes are TRBV14 and TRBJ1-1; no firm D call. The CDR3 covers 13 residues. Germline V gene data show CDR1 as SGHDN and CDR2 as FVKESK. V was pared by 9 bases and J by 0 bases, with 11 bases between. CDR3 in amino acids: CASRGVVNTEAFF. CDR3 sequence (DNA): TGTGCCAGTCGAGGTGTCGTGAACACTGAAGCTTTCTTT.

This clonotype has at least ten counts. Here the CDR3 DNA reads TGTGCCAGTAGTGGACAGGGTGTCTCCGAGCAGTACTTC. Translated, it gives CASSGQGVSEQYF. This rearrangement joins TRBV19 to TRBJ2-7, with TRBD1 matching 8 bases. Per the germline V gene, CDR1 is LNHDA and CDR2 is SQIVND (reference sequence). The CDR3 runs to 13 residues. After removal of 5 bases from V and 6 bases from J, the junction contained 6 bases not matched to a gene.

Ten or more counts support this clonotype. This sequence joins TRBV14 and TRBJ1-3, with D perhaps matching TRBD1 (5 bases). CDR3 length: 16 residues. Trimming left V 1 base short and J 2 bases short, with 12 bases between. Germline CDR1 and CDR2: SGHDN and FVKESK. The CDR3 sequence: CASSQVARTTGNTIYF. CDR3 nucleotides: TGTGCCAGCAGCCAAGTAGCCAGGACAACTGGAAACACCATATATTTT.

In this sample, this clonotype turned up many times. The chain joins TRBV29-1 to TRBJ1-6, with TRBD1 identical over 9 bases. The V gene end was trimmed by 6 bases and the J gene end by 10 bases; junction bases not matched to a gene: 7. Germline CDR1 is SQVTM and CDR2 is ANQGSEA. CDR3 size: 13 residues. The chain's CDR3 is CSVRTGVGSPLHF. The CDR3 DNA is TGCAGCGTCCGGACAGGGGTGGGGTCACCCCTCCACTTT.

This clonotype was counted ten times or more. V gene TRBV11-1 combines with J gene TRBJ2-1, with 7 bases fitting TRBD2. V was pared by 6 bases and J by 1 base, with 3 bases of the junction left unmatched. Germline lookup yields CDR1 SGHAT and CDR2 FQDESV (reference sequence). This CDR3 region has 14 residues. DNA of the CDR3: TGTGCCAGCAGAGAGCGGGGTTCCTACAATGAGCAGTTCTTC. Residues: CASRERGSYNEQFF.

This clonotype was detected many times. The chain recombines TRBV7-2 with TRBJ2-2, with D possibly matching TRBD1 (5 bases). The CDR3 totals 13 residues. V lost 7 bases and J 7 bases, leaving 13 bases between the germline ends. Germline V gives CDR1 SGHTA, CDR2 FQGNSA. CDR3 nucleotide sequence: TGTGCCAGCAACCCAGGGTTTATCGGGGAGCTGTTTTTT. Its protein product is CASNPGFIGELFF.

This clonotype was observed many times. The chain employs TRBV12-3 or TRBV12-4 and TRBJ1-5; 7 bases are shared with TRBD1. The V and J ends lost 6 bases and 0 bases, in that order; junction bases with no gene match: 5. The CDR3 length is 15 residues. CDR3 nucleotides: TGTGCCAGCAGACTTTCAGGGGGTAGCAATCAGCCCCAGCATTTT. It specifies CASRLSGGSNQPQHF.

This clonotype was seen repeatedly, ten times or more. The CDR3 region is CASSFGQGVNIQYF. Written as DNA, the CDR3 is TGTGCCAGCAGCTTCGGACAGGGGGTAAACATTCAGTACTTC. The rearrangement uses TRBV5-4 and TRBJ2-4, with 10 positions matching TRBD1. This CDR3 contains 14 residues. In germline, CDR1 is SGHNT, CDR2 YYREEE (reference sequence). Germline trimming cut 2 bases from V and 6 bases from J; bases unmatched to any gene: 2. Looking up the rest from reference TRBV5-4 and TRBJ2-4 gives the full variable domain: ETGVTQSPTHLIKTRGQQVTLRCSSQSGHNTVSWYQQALGQGPQFIFQYYREEENGRGNFPPRFSGLQFPNYSSELNVNALELDDSALYLCASSFGQGVNIQYFGAGTRLSVL.

This clonotype came up many times. The chain recombines TRBV10-3 with TRBJ1-6; 7 bases match TRBD1. Per germline, CDR1 ENHRY and CDR2 SYGVKD. The V segment lost 4 bases and the J segment 10 bases; nucleotides outside the gene matches: 7. This CDR3 comprises 14 residues. The CDR3 here is CAISGETGSSPLHF. The CDR3 DNA reads as TGTGCCATCAGTGGAGAGACAGGGAGCTCACCCCTCCACTTT.

This clonotype was recorded at least ten times. This chain uses TRBV4-2 with TRBJ1-4; perhaps TRBD1 as D (6 bases). The V end was cut by 0 bases, the J end by 0 bases, with 29 bases between. The CDR3 is 23 amino acids. The germline gives CDR1 LGHNA, CDR2 YNFKEQ. The CDR3 protein is CASSQDPDSKGLTVFATNEKLFF. CDR3 DNA: TGTGCCAGCAGCCAAGATCCGGACAGTAAAGGCCTCACGGTTTTTGCAACTAATGAAAAACTGTTTTTT.

In this sample, this clonotype turned up many times. The CDR3 DNA sequence: TGCAGTGCTAGAGACTCACTAGCGGATCCTTGGAATGAGCAGTTCTTC. It specifies CSARDSLADPWNEQFF. The rearrangement links TRBV20-1 to TRBJ2-1; 8 bases line up with TRBD2. This CDR3 is 16 amino acids long. Germline V CDR1 and CDR2: DFQATT, SNEGSKA (reference sequence). V shed 0 bases and J 7 bases; nucleotides not matched to a gene: 11.

This clonotype was picked up many times. The V and J genes are TRBV3-1 and TRBJ1-5, with 7 bases aligning to TRBD1. Trimming cost V 4 bases and J 2 bases; bases outside gene matches: 5. The CDR3 covers 15 residues. Germline V lookup: CDR1 LGHDT, CDR2 YNNKEL (reference sequence). The chain's CDR3 is CASSPLGTGNQPQHF. CDR3 nucleotide sequence: TGTGCCAGCAGCCCCCTAGGGACAGGCAATCAGCCCCAGCATTTT.

This clonotype was observed many times. The V and J genes are TRBV28 and TRBJ1-6; no firm D call. Per the germline V gene, CDR1 is MDHEN and CDR2 is SYDVKM. Trimming took 2 bases from V and 6 from J, leaving 11 bases between them. The CDR3 consists of 15 residues. Here the CDR3 reads CASSLSGIRNSPLHF. The CDR3 DNA reads TGTGCCAGCAGTTTAAGTGGGATTCGTAATTCACCCCTCCACTTT.

This clonotype was seen many times. CDR3 bases: TGTGCCAGCAGCCCCCAGGGGGCGCATCAGCCCCAGCATTTT. It yields the protein CASSPQGAHQPQHF. The rearrangement uses TRBV3-1 and TRBJ1-5, with 8 bases matching TRBD1. The CDR3 is 14 residues long. CDR1 is LGHDT, CDR2 YNNKEL, per germline (reference sequence). V was clipped by 4 bases and J by 5 bases; unmatched bases: 4. Full variable domain (remainder filled in from reference TRBV3-1 and TRBJ1-5): DTAVSQTPKYLVTQMGNDKSIKCEQNLGHDTMYWYKQDSKKFLKIMFSYNNKELIINETVPNRFSPKSPDKAHLNLHINSLELGDSAVYFCASSPQGAHQPQHFGDGTRLSIL.

This clonotype was observed a single time. The V gene is TRBV20-1, the J gene TRBJ2-7; D gene ambiguous. This CDR3 is built from 14 residues. The germline V and J ends were trimmed by 6 bases and 5 bases, with 20 bases remaining between them. Germline CDR1 DFQATT, CDR2 SNEGSKA (reference sequence). In nucleotides, the CDR3 is TGCAGTGCCCCGCGGCTAGGCCTTTCCCACGAGCAGTACTTC. As protein: CSAPRLGLSHEQYF.

This clonotype has just one count. This chain uses TRBV7-3 with TRBJ1-1; 8 bases match TRBD1. V was clipped by 5 bases and J by 6 bases; unmatched bases: 14. The V gene's germline CDR1 is SGHTA and CDR2 FQGTGA. This CDR3 contains 16 residues. In nucleotides, the CDR3 is TGTGCCAGCAGCCTCCTACGTTCCAGGGGGCTCGCTGAAGCTTTCTTT. Its translation: CASSLLRSRGLAEAFF.

This clonotype has a count of ten or more. The V call is TRBV28, the J call TRBJ2-3; no clear D. The CDR3 length is 13 residues. Germline CDR1 is MDHEN and CDR2 is SYDVKM. V lost 6 bases and J 2 bases, leaving 9 bases between the germline ends. This chain's CDR3 is CASSFPPTDTQYF. In DNA, the CDR3 is TGTGCCAGCAGCTTCCCCCCCACAGATACGCAGTATTTT.

This clonotype was counted many times. The chain has TRBV30 and TRBJ1-2, with TRBD1 identical over 7 bases. Germline lookup yields CDR1 GTSNPN and CDR2 SVGIG (reference sequence). V dropped 6 bases and J dropped 2; count of bases not matched to a gene: 9. This CDR3 has 14 residues. CDR3 sequence: CACLPQGVNYGYTF. CDR3 DNA sequence: TGTGCCTGCCTACCCCAGGGGGTGAACTATGGCTACACCTTC.

This clonotype was seen many times. The chain joins TRBV10-3 to TRBJ2-1, with TRBD2 identical over 12 bases. The CDR3 is 18 residues long. CDR1 is ENHRY and CDR2 is SYGVKD in the germline V gene. J gave up 0 bases and V 6 bases, and 9 bases lay outside the gene matches. The CDR3 spells CAISGGTSGSGSYNEQFF. CDR3 nucleotide sequence: TGTGCCATCAGCGGCGGGACTAGCGGGTCGGGCTCCTACAATGAGCAGTTCTTC.

Only a few counts were recorded for this clonotype. DNA for the CDR3: TGCGCCAGCAGCCAGGGTTGGAACCCTATCTCCTACGAGCAGTACTTC. It codes for CASSQGWNPISYEQYF. This chain uses TRBV4-3 with TRBJ2-7; D gene ambiguous. Germline V gene sequence: CDR1 LGHNA, CDR2 YSLEER. V was cut by 3 bases and J by 0 bases, with 15 bases left in between. The CDR3 has 16 residues.